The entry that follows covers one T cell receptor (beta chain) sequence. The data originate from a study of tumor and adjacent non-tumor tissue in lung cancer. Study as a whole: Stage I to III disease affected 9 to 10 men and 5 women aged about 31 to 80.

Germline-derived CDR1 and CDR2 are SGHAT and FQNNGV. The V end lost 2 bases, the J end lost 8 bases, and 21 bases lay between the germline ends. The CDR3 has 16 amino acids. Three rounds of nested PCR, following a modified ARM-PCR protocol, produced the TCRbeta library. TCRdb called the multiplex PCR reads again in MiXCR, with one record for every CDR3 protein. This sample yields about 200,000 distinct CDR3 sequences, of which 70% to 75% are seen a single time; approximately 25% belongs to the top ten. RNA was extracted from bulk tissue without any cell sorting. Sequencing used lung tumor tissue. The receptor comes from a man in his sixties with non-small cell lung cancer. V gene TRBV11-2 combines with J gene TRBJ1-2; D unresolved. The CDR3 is CASSLSSFDAKVGYTF. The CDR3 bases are TGTGCCAGCAGCTTAAGCTCCTTCGACGCAAAGGTGGGCTACACCTTC.